A single sample gave rise to the 29 T cell receptor beta chains below, sequenced in a study of tumor and adjacent non-tumor tissue in lung cancer (dated by TCRdb to 2016 to 2019). Libraries were built with multiplex PCR. TCRdb names Illumina HiSeq 2500 as the instrument used. TCRbeta libraries were constructed through three rounds of nested PCR with primers (Table S4) according to protocols adapted from ARM-PCR. TCRdb reworked the public reads: Q25 trimming with fastp, MiXCR clone assembly, productive beta chains retained. Rows are unified per CDR3 protein, each entry keeping the most common DNA and genes. A total of about 93,000 distinct CDR3 sequences appear in this sample, 61% of them only once. The ten most abundant clones make up over 12% of the sample. RNA was isolated from bulk unsorted tissue, and RNA quality was assessed with a NanoDrop ND-1000 and an Agilent 2100. Sequenced material: lung tumor tissue. These receptor sequences come from a man aged 65 to 79 with non-small cell lung cancer.

A note on this clonotype: A clone one base away is much larger, so this may be a read error. The rearrangement joins TRBV20-1 to TRBJ2-7; D gene unclear. Looked up from germline, CDR1 is DFQATT and CDR2 is SNEGSKA (reference sequence). The CDR3 has 13 residues. CDR3 amino acids: CNAQSRVGNEQYF. The CDR3 coding sequence is TGCAATGCCCAAAGTCGAGTGGGCAACGAGCAGTACTTC.

Notes on this clonotype: A read error may be the cause here, since a much bigger clone is one base away. The chain has TRBV28 and TRBJ1-5; D remains ambiguous. V was cut by 7 bases and J by 0 bases, with 10 bases left in between. This CDR3 has 14 residues. Germline CDR1 reads MDHEN; CDR2 reads SYDVKM. The CDR3 region is CASNLVYSNQPQHF. The CDR3, as DNA: TGTGCCAGCAATTTGGTCTATAGCAATCAGCCCCAGCATTTT.

The count of this clonotype is one. Mismatch with germline at one junction end may stem from a read error. The J gene is TRBJ1-5, the V gene TRBV6-1, with D unclear. The CDR3 spans 15 residues. Germline-derived CDR1 and CDR2 are MNHNS and SASEGT. The CDR3: CGSSEVRITLQPQQF. The CDR3 nucleotides are TGTGGCAGCAGTGAAGTCAGGATTACGCTTCAGCCCCAGCAGTTT.

The table lists this clonotype with many counts. This chain connects TRBV5-6 to TRBJ2-1, with D perhaps TRBD1 (6 bases). Germline V lookup: CDR1 SGHDT, CDR2 YYEEEE. V shed 4 bases and J shed 4 bases, with 12 bases lying between them. This CDR3 spans 14 amino acids. CDR3 sequence (DNA): TGTGCCAGCAGCCCCCCTACAGGGTACAATGAGCAGTTCTTC. Translating gives CASSPPTGYNEQFF.

As concerns this clonotype: A much larger clone is a single base away; this may be a read error. The J gene is TRBJ2-3, the V gene TRBV5-6; D not resolved. Germline assignment: CDR1 SGHDT and CDR2 YYEEEE. The CDR3 contains 11 residues. The CDR3 region is CTSSLRDTQYF. The CDR3 DNA is TGTACCAGCAGCCTCCGGGATACGCAGTATTTT.

To note about this clonotype: This clone may be a read error of a much larger clone one base away. This rearrangement joins TRBV20-1 to TRBJ1-5, with D unresolved. Deletions cut 3 bases from V and 3 bases from J, with 12 bases between. The germline CDR1 and CDR2 sequences are DFQATT and SNEGSKA (reference sequence). The CDR3 loop spans 14 amino acids. CDR3 in DNA: TGCAGTGCTAGGATGTACCGGGCCAATCAGCCCCAGCATTTT. Translating gives CSARMYRANQPQHF.

This clonotype has more than one count but fewer than ten. The junction differs from germline at one of its ends, possibly a read error. The rearrangement links TRBV6-2 or TRBV6-3 to TRBJ1-2; D might be TRBD1 (5 bases). The CDR3 runs to 13 residues. Looked up from germline, CDR1 is MNHEY and CDR2 is SVGEGT. This CDR3 reads CASNFRARYGYTF. CDR3 sequence (DNA): TGTGCCAGCAATTTCAGGGCTCGCTATGGTTACACCTTC.

V and J are TRBV11-2 and TRBJ1-1; unclear D gene. CDR3 length equals 14 residues. The germline V gene encodes CDR1 SGHAT and CDR2 FQNNGV. V was clipped by 1 base and J by 4 bases, with 10 bases between them. DNA for the CDR3: TGTGCCAGCAGCTTAGGTGGGGTCGGCACTGAAGCTTTCTTT. Protein sequence: CASSLGGVGTEAFF. Filled out from reference TRBV11-2 and TRBJ1-1, the complete variable domain reads EAGVAQSPRYKIIEKRQSVAFWCNPISGHATLYWYQQILGQGPKLLIQFQNNGVVDDSQLPKDRFSAERLKGVDSTLKIQPAKLEDSAVYLCASSLGGVGTEAFFGQGTRLTVV.

This clonotype has ten or more counts. This rearrangement joins TRBV12-3 or TRBV12-4 to TRBJ2-5; 7 bases agree with TRBD1. The CDR3 consists of 13 residues. The J segment lost 3 bases and the V segment lost 8 bases, leaving 6 bases of the junction unmatched. CDR3 nucleotide sequence: TGTGCCAGCTTAGACAGGGCAGAAGAGACCCAGTACTTC. It codes for CASLDRAEETQYF.

To note about this clonotype: This may stem from a read error, because a much larger clone lies one nucleotide away. This chain connects TRBV14 to TRBJ1-1; TRBD1 matches at 7 bases. The CDR3 extends over 13 amino acids. From germline, CDR1 is SGHDN and CDR2 FVKESK. The CDR3 region is CASSRLGGTEALF. The DNA of the CDR3 is TGTGCCAGCAGCCGATTAGGGGGCACTGAAGCTTTATTT.

This clonotype appeared many times. The CDR3: CASSLRGLIVEQYF. Written as DNA, the CDR3 is TGTGCCAGCAGTTTACGGGGATTAATTGTCGAGCAGTACTTC. The genes are TRBV28 and TRBJ2-7; perhaps TRBD2 as D (5 bases). CDR1 and CDR2 (germline): MDHEN, SYDVKM. The V and J ends lost 2 bases and 6 bases respectively, with 14 bases between them. CDR3 length: 14 residues.

This clonotype was observed at least ten times. The chain recombines TRBV6-1 with TRBJ2-1, with D maybe TRBD2 (5 bases). CDR1 and CDR2 (germline): MNHNS, SASEGT. Between the trimmed V and J ends, which lost 6 bases and 3 bases, there was a span of 15 bases. The CDR3 length is 15 residues. CDR3 sequence: CASSGGGQIYNEQFF. CDR3 coding DNA: TGTGCCAGCAGCGGCGGCGGGCAAATCTACAATGAGCAGTTCTTC.

This clonotype is categorized as medium-sized. V is TRBV11-2 and J is TRBJ2-1; possibly TRBD2 for D (5 bases). The germline V and J ends were trimmed by 5 bases and 5 bases, with 19 bases remaining between them. The CDR3 length is 16 residues. Germline V gene data show CDR1 as SGHAT and CDR2 as FQNNGV. The CDR3 DNA follows: TGTGCCAGCAGCATAACCGGGCCCGGGAACCACAATGAGCAGTTCTTC. It specifies CASSITGPGNHNEQFF.

This clonotype was detected ten times or more. This CDR3 is CASSGGRYYGYTF. CDR3 DNA sequence: TGTGCCAGCAGTGGGGGACGTTACTATGGCTACACCTTC. This chain uses TRBV6-1 with TRBJ1-2; D might be TRBD1 (5 bases). Germline V gives CDR1 MNHNS, CDR2 SASEGT. Trimming shortened V by 4 bases and J by 3 bases, and 9 bases separated the two germline ends. The CDR3 length is 13 residues.

Comment on this clonotype: The junction shows a germline mismatch at one end, possibly a read error. The chain couples TRBV5-5 to TRBJ2-5, with 13 bases identical to TRBD2. The length of the CDR3 is 19 residues. CDR1 is SGHKS, CDR2 YYEKEE, per germline (reference sequence). The CDR3 sequence: CASSRSPGLAGRIQETEYF. The DNA of the CDR3 is TGTGCCAGCAGCCGTTCCCCGGGACTAGCGGGGAGGATACAAGAGACCGAGTACTTC.

On this clonotype: Compared with germline, one end of the junction differs, possibly owing to a read error. The rearrangement joins TRBV10-3 to TRBJ1-4; possibly TRBD1 for D (6 bases). Germline CDR1 ENHRY, CDR2 SYGVKD. The CDR3 loop spans 15 amino acids. The CDR3 sequence: CAIREGGRRNEKPFF. Written as DNA, the CDR3 is TGTGCCATCAGAGAAGGGGGAAGGCGTAATGAAAAACCGTTTTTT.

Details on this clonotype: A read error may produce the germline difference seen at one junction end. This sequence joins TRBV11-2 and TRBJ2-3, with a tentative D call TRBD1 (6 bases). Germline V CDR1 and CDR2: SGHAT, FQNNGV. This CDR3 has 16 amino acids. The CDR3 protein is CANSLDRMASTDTQYF. The CDR3 bases are TGTGCCAACAGCTTAGACAGGATGGCTAGCACAGATACGCAGTATTTT.

Notes on this clonotype: A single base separates this from a much larger clone, so it may be a read error. The chain joins TRBV28 to TRBJ2-7; 12 nucleotides agree with TRBD2. The CDR3 is 15 residues long. Germline V gene lookup returns CDR1 MDHEN and CDR2 SYDVKM. The CDR3 bases are TGTGCCAGCAGTTCAACTAGCGGGGGGTCCCGAAGCGAACACTTC. This codes for CASSSTSGGSRSEHF.

The table lists this clonotype with a few counts. One junction end disagrees with the germline gene, perhaps due to a read error. The chain employs TRBV7-8 and TRBJ2-5; TRBD1 matches 7 bases. The CDR3 runs to 15 residues. Germline assignment: CDR1 SGHVS and CDR2 FQNEAQ. CDR3: CASSLSLTGQEIQYF. For the CDR3, the DNA is TGTGCCAGCAGCTTATCTCTGACAGGGCAAGAGATCCAGTACTTC.

The chain uses TRBV29-1 and TRBJ2-2; D gene ambiguous. CDR3 length equals 17 residues. Germline assignment: CDR1 SQVTM and CDR2 ANQGSEA. Trimming took off 6 bases at V and 2 bases at J, with 22 bases between the two ends. CDR3 in DNA: TGCAGCGTAGAACACTTCAGACCAGATCCAAACACCGGGGAGCTGTTTTTT. Translation: CSVEHFRPDPNTGELFF.

Regarding this clonotype: An end of the junction differs from the germline gene, which may be a read error. The chain links TRBV11-2 to TRBJ2-6, with TRBD1 matching 7 bases. The germline V gene encodes CDR1 SGHAT and CDR2 FQNNGV. This CDR3 has 19 residues. The CDR3 sequence is CASSSPSGRGGPGADVLTF. The CDR3 nucleotides are TGTGCCAGCAGCTCCCCGAGTGGAAGAGGGGGCCCTGGGGCCGACGTCCTGACTTTC.

This clonotype was picked up a small number of times. The V and J genes are TRBV28 and TRBJ2-2, with D maybe TRBD1 (6 bases). CDR3 length equals 16 residues. Germline V lookup: CDR1 MDHEN, CDR2 SYDVKM. V gave up 6 bases and J gave up 1 base, with 15 bases separating them. The CDR3 spells CASRLSRGVNTGELFF. CDR3 bases: TGTGCCAGCAGACTATCCAGGGGCGTGAACACCGGGGAGCTGTTTTTT.

As to this clonotype: Being one base from a much bigger clone, this may be a read error. The chain joins TRBV4-1 to TRBJ1-6; D is possibly TRBD1 (6 bases). The CDR3 sequence is 16 residues long. The germline V gene encodes CDR1 MGHRA and CDR2 YSYEKL. V dropped 4 bases and J dropped 7 bases, with 17 bases sitting between them. The CDR3 DNA sequence: TGCGCCAGCAGCCGAGATCGGGGGCTGTTGAATTCACCCCTCCACTTT. It specifies CASSRDRGLLNSPLHF.

This clonotype showed up just once. A much larger clone sits a single nucleotide away, making a read error possible. J is TRBJ2-3 and V is TRBV6-5; possible D gene TRBD2, 6 bases. This CDR3 is 20 amino acids long. Germline assignment: CDR1 MNHEY and CDR2 SVGAGI. In DNA, the CDR3 is TGTACCAGCAGTTACCGGCCCACCGGGACTCTAAGGAAACTCACAGATACGCAGTATTTT. Protein product: CTSSYRPTGTLRKLTDTQYF.

About this clonotype: The CDR3 does not end in the conserved phenylalanine or tryptophan, so this is likely a read error. The chain combines TRBV11-2 with TRBJ2-3; D not resolved. CDR3 length: 14 residues. The germline V gene has CDR1 SGHAT and CDR2 FQNNGV. CDR3 in DNA: TGCGCCAGCAGCTTAGATTATGGTGGGGATACGCAGTATTCT. Translating gives CASSLDYGGDTQYS.

Only a few counts were recorded for this clonotype. The chain combines TRBV11-2 with TRBJ1-1, with D tentatively TRBD1 (6 bases). The germline CDR1 and CDR2 sequences are SGHAT and FQNNGV. The CDR3 extends over 18 amino acids. Trimming left V 5 bases short and J 5 bases short, with 27 bases between. Here the CDR3 DNA reads TGTGCCAGCAGCGGTCATCGTGGGACAATCTTTAAGGAGACTGAAGCTTTCTTT. Its protein product is CASSGHRGTIFKETEAFF.

The chain employs TRBV7-9 and TRBJ2-7; D may be TRBD1 (6 bases). Germline-derived CDR1 and CDR2 are SEHNR and FQNEAQ (reference sequence). This CDR3 has 16 residues. DNA for the CDR3: TGTTCGAGCAGCTTAGTTGCAGGGGCGAGGACCTACGAGCAGTACTTC. Protein product: CSSSLVAGARTYEQYF. Looking up the rest from reference TRBV7-9 and TRBJ2-7 gives the full variable domain: DTGVSQNPRHKITKRGQNVTFRCDPISEHNRLYWYRQTLGQGPEFLTYFQNEAQLEKSRLLSDRFSAERPKGSFSTLEIQRTEQGDSAMYLCSSSLVAGARTYEQYFGPGTRLTVT.

With regard to this clonotype: This clone may be a read error of a much larger clone one base away. The genes are TRBV20-1 and TRBJ1-5, with D uncertain. CDR1 DFQATT and CDR2 SNEGSKA come from the germline V gene (reference sequence). CDR3 size: 13 residues. CDR3 amino acids: CSARGAANQPHHF. DNA of the CDR3: TGCAGTGCTAGAGGGGCCGCCAATCAGCCCCATCATTTT.

This clonotype has a handful of counts. This sequence may be a read error, since a much larger clone differs from it by one base. The CDR3 does not close with the conserved phenylalanine or tryptophan, likely indicating a read error. V and J are TRBV12-3 or TRBV12-4 and TRBJ2-5, with TRBD2 matching 8 bases. V was clipped by 5 bases and J by 1 base; unmatched bases: 6. This CDR3 has 15 residues. CDR3 nucleotides: TGTGCCAGCAGTCCTCGGGGGGGGTTCCAAGAGACCCAGTACTTA. Its translation: CASSPRGGFQETQYL.